This TCR beta chain originates from a study of blood T cell repertoires in COVID-19. As processed by the authors: Counts of nucleated cells, estimated from reference gene primer amplification, were obtained. Produced via immunoSEQ multiplex PCR; TCRdb's table is partial and in-frame only. V and J calls and clone size come straight from that table; D and trimming were deduced from the DNA. The table includes fewer than 350,000 clones, 85% detected once. Participant age was roughly 18 to 95 years, and participants resided in fewer than 25 US areas. Germline loops: CDR1 SGHRS, CDR2 YFSETQ. This CDR3 is built from 17 residues. Germline trimming cut 2 bases from V and 6 bases from J; bases unmatched to any gene: 14.

The V gene is TRBV5-1, the J gene TRBJ2-1; TRBD2 aligns across 7 bases. The sequenced material came from PBMCs or T cells enriched from blood (not recorded which). This TCR came from a woman aged 45-59 years who had recovered from COVID-19. The CDR3 coding sequence is TGCGCCAGCAGCTTCGGACACCGACTAGCCTCAGCCAATGAGCAGTTCTTC. Translated, it gives CASSFGHRLASANEQFF.